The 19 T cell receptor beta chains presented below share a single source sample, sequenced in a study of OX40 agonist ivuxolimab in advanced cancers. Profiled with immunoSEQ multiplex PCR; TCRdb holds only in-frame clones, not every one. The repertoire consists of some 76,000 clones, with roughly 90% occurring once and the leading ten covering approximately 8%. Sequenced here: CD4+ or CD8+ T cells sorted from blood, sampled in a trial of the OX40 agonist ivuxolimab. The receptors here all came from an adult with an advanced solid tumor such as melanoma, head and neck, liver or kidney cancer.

The CDR3 nucleotides read TGTGCCAGCAGCCACAGGGAGGAGACCCAGTACTTC. Its protein is CASSHREETQYF. The V and J genes are TRBV7-9 and TRBJ2-5; D is perhaps TRBD1 (6 bases). Trimming took off 5 bases at V and 5 bases at J, with 9 bases between the two ends. This CDR3 has 12 amino acids. The germline V gene encodes CDR1 SEHNR and CDR2 FQNEAQ (reference sequence).

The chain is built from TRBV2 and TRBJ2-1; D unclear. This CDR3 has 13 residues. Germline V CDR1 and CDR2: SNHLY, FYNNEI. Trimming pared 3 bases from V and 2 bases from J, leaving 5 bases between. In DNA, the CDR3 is TGTGCCAGCAGTGAGGGGACCTACAATGAGCAGTTCTTC. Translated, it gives CASSEGTYNEQFF.

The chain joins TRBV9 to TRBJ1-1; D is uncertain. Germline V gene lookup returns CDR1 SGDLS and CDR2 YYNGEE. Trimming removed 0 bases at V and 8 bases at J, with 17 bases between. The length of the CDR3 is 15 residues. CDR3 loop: CASSVARFGLIEAFF. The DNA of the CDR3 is TGTGCCAGCAGCGTAGCTCGTTTCGGCCTGATCGAAGCTTTCTTT.

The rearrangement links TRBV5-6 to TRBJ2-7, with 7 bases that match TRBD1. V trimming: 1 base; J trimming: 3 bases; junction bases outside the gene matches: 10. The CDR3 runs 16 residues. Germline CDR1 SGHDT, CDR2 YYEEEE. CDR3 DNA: TGTGCCAGCAGCTTGTGGACAGGTCTTGTCGTCTACGAGCAGTACTTC. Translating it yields CASSLWTGLVVYEQYF.

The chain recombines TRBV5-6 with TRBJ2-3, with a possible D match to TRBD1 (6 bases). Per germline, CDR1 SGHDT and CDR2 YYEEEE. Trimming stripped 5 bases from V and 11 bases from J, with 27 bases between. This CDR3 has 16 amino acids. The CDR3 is CASSQTRDTTYPLQYF. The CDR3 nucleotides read TGTGCCAGCAGTCAAACCCGGGACACCACTTACCCTCTGCAGTATTTT.

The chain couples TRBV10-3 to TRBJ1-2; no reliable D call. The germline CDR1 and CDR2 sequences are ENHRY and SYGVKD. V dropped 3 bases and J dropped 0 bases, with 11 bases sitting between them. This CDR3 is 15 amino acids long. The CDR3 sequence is CAISEGGAANYGYTF. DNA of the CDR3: TGTGCCATCAGTGAAGGTGGAGCGGCTAACTATGGCTACACCTTC.

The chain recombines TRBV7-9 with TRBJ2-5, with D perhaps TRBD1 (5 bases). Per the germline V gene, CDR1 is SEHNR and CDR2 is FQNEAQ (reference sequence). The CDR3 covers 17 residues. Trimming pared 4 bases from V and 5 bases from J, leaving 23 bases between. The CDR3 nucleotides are TGTGCCAGCAGCTCCATACAGGACACCGTTAACCCGGAGACCCAGTACTTC. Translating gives CASSSIQDTVNPETQYF.

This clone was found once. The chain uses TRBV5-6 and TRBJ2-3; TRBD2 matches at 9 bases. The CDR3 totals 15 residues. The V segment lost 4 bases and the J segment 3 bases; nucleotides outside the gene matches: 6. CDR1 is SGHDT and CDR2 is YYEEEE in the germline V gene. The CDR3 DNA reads TGTGCCAGCAGCCACACGCTAGCGGGGACAGATACGCAGTATTTT. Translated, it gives CASSHTLAGTDTQYF.

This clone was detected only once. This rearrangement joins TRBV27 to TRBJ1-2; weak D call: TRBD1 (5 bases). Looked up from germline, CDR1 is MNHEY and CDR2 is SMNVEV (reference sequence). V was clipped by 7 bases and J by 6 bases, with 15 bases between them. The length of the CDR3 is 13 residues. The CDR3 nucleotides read TGTGCCAGCACACAAACGGGGGGAAATGGCTACACCTTC. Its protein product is CASTQTGGNGYTF.

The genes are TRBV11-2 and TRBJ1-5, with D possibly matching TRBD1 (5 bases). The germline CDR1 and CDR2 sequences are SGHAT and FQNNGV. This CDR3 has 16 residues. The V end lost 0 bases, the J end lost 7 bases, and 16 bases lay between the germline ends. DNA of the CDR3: TGTGCCAGCAGCTTAGAGGAGGGCAGGGCAGCACAGCCCCAGCATTTT. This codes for CASSLEEGRAAQPQHF.

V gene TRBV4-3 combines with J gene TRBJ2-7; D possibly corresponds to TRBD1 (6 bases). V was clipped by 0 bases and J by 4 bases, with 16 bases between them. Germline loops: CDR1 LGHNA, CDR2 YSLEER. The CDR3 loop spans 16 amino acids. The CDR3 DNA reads TGCGCCAGCAGCCAAGATTCAGGGGCCAACGGGTACGAGCAGTACTTC. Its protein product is CASSQDSGANGYEQYF.

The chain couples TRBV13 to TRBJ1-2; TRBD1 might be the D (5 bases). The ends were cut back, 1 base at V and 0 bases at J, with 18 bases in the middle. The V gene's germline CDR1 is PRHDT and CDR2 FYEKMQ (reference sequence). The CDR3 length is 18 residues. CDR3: CASSLAFQGRATNYGYTF. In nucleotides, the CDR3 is TGTGCCAGCAGCTTAGCTTTTCAGGGTAGGGCCACTAACTATGGCTACACCTTC. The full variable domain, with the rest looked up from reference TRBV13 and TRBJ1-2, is AAGVIQSPRHLIKEKRETATLKCYPIPRHDTVYWYQQGPGQDPQFLISFYEKMQSDKGSIPDRFSAQQFSDYHSELNMSSLELGDSALYFCASSLAFQGRATNYGYTFGSGTRLTVV.

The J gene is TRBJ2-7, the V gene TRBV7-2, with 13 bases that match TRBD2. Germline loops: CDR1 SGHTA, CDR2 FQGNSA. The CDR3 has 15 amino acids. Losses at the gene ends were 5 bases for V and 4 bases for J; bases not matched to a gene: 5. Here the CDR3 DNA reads TGTGCCAGCAGCACGACTAGCGGGGGGAAGTACGAGCAGTACTTC. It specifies CASSTTSGGKYEQYF.

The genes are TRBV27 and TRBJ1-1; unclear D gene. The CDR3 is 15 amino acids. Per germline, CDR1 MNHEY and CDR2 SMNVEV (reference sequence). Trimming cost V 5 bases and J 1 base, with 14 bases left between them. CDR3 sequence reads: CASSLSLTGNTEAFF. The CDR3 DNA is TGTGCCAGCAGTCTCTCACTGACGGGGAACACTGAAGCTTTCTTT.

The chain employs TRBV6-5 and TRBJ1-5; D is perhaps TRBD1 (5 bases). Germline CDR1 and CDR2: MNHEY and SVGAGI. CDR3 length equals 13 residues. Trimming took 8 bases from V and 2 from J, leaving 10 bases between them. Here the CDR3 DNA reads TGTGCCAGCTACCCGGGGGGCAATCAGCCCCAGCATTTT. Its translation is CASYPGGNQPQHF.

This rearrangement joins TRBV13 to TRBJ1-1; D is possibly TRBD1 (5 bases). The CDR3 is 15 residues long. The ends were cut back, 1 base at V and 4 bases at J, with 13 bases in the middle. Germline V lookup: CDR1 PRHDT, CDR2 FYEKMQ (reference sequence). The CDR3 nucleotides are TGTGCCAGCAGCTTAGAATGGGGGAGGGGCACTGAAGCTTTCTTT. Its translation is CASSLEWGRGTEAFF.

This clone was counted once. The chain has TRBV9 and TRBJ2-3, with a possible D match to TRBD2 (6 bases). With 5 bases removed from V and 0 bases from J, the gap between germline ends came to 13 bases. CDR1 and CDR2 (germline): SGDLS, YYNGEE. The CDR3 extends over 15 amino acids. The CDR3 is CASRSSGASTDTQYF. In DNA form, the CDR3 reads TGTGCCAGCAGATCATCGGGAGCAAGCACAGATACGCAGTATTTT.

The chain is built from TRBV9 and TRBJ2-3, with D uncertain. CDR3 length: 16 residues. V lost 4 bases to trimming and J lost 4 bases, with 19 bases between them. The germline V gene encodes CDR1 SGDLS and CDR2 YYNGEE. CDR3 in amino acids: CASSPIGGVPPDTQYF. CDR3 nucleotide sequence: TGTGCCAGCAGCCCCATCGGTGGGGTGCCGCCAGATACGCAGTATTTT.

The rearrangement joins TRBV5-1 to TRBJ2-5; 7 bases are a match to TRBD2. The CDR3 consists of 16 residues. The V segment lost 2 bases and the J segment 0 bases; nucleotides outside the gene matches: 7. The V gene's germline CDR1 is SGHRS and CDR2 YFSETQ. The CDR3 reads CASSFGGSTYQETQYF. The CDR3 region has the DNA TGCGCCAGCAGCTTCGGGGGGTCCACGTACCAAGAGACCCAGTACTTC. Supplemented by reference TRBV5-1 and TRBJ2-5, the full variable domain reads KAGVTQTPRYLIKTRGQQVTLSCSPISGHRSVSWYQQTPGQGLQFLFEYFSETQRNKGNFPGRFSGRQFSNSRSEMNVSTLELGDSALYLCASSFGGSTYQETQYFGPGTRLLVL.